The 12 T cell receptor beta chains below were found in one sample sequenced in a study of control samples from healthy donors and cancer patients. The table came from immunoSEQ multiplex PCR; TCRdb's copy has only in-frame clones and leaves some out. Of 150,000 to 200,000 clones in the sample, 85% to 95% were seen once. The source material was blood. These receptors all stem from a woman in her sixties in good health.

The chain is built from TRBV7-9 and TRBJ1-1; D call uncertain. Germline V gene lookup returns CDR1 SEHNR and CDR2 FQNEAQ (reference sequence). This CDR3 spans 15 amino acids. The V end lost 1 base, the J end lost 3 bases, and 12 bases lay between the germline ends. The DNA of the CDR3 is TGTGCCAGCAGCTTAGTTGTGTTCCCGGACACTGAAGCTTTCTTT. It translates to CASSLVVFPDTEAFF.

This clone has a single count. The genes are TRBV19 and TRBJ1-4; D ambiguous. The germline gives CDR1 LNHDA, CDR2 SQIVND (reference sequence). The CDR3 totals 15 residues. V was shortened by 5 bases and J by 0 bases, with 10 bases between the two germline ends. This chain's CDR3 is CASSLTLATNEKLFF. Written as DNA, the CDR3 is TGTGCCAGTAGTCTCACCTTGGCAACTAATGAAAAACTGTTTTTT.

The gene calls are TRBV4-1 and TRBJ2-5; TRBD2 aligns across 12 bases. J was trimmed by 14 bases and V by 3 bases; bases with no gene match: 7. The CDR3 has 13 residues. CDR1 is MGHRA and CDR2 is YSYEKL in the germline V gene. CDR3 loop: CASSQLAGGLRYF. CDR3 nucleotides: TGCGCCAGCAGCCAGCTAGCGGGGGGGCTTAGATACTTC.

The DNA for the CDR3 is TGTGCCAGCAGCCCGAAAGTTACCGGATACTCCTACGAGCAGTACTTC. Amino acid sequence: CASSPKVTGYSYEQYF. The gene calls are TRBV3-1 (or the pseudogene TRBV3-2) and TRBJ2-7; D ambiguous. V gave up 4 bases and J gave up 0 bases, with 16 bases separating them. This CDR3 has 16 residues. Per the germline V gene, CDR1 is LGHDT and CDR2 is YNNKEL (reference sequence).

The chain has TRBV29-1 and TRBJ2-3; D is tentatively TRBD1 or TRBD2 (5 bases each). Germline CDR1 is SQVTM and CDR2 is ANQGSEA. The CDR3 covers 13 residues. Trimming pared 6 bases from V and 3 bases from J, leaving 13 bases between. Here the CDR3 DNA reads TGCAGCGTGGGGGACGAGGGTACAGATACGCAGTATTTT. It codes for CSVGDEGTDTQYF.

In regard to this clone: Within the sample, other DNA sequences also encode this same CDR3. DNA of the CDR3: TGCGCCAGCAGCTCGGGACAGGGAAACACTGAAGCTTTCTTT. It translates to CASSSGQGNTEAFF. The chain recombines TRBV5-1 with TRBJ1-1; the match to TRBD1 covers 9 bases. CDR3 length equals 14 residues. Germline loops: CDR1 SGHRS, CDR2 YFSETQ. V trimming: 3 bases; J trimming: 2 bases; junction bases outside the gene matches: 2.

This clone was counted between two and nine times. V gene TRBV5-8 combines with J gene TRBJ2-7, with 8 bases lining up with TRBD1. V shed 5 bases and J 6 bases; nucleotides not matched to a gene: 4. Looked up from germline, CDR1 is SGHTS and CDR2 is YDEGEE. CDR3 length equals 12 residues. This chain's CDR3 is CASRMTGVEQYF. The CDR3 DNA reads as TGTGCCAGCAGGATGACAGGGGTCGAGCAGTACTTC.

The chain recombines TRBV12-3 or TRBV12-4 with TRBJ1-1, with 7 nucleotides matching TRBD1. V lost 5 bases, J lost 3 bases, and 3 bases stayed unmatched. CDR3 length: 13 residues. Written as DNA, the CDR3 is TGTGCCAGCAGTCGACAGGGATACACTGAAGCTTTCTTT. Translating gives CASSRQGYTEAFF.

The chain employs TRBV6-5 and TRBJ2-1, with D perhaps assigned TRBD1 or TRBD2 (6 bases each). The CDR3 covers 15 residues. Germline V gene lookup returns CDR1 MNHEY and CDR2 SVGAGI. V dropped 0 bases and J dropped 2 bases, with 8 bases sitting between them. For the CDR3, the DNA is TGTGCCAGCAGTTACTCCGGGGGCCCCTACAATGAGCAGTTCTTC. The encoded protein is CASSYSGGPYNEQFF.

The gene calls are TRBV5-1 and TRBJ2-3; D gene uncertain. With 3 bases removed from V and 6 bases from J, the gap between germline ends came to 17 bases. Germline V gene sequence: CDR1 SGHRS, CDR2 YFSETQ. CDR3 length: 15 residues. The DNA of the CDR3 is TGCGCCAGCAGCTCTACTGGGGTCCACACGGATACGCAGTATTTT. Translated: CASSSTGVHTDTQYF.

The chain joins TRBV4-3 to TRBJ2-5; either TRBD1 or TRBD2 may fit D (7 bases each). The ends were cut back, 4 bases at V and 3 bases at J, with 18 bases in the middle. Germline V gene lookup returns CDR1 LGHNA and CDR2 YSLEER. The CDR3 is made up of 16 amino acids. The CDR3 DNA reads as TGCGCCAGCAGCCTAGGCCAGGGGGGGGGTGAAGAGACCCAGTACTTC. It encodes CASSLGQGGGEETQYF.

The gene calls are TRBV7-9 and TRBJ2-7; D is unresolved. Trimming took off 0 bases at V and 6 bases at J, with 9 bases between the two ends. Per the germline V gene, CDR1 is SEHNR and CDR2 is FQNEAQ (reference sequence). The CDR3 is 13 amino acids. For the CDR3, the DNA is TGTGCCAGCAGCTTAGCGGCAGGTCGCGAGCAGTACTTC. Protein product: CASSLAAGREQYF.